A single sample is the source of the 16 T cell receptor beta chains below, sequenced in a study of vaccination effects on CD4 cells after COVID-19. ViraFEST expansion of antigen-specific CD4+ T cells with viral peptide pools preceded sequencing. A 10-day culture period preceded the isolation of CD4+ T cells. The infection with SARS-CoV-2 (confirmed by PCR) occurred in this person between March and December 2020. Clones were sequenced by immunoSEQ multiplex PCR, and TCRdb holds only the in-frame ones, with some missing. This table has fewer than 90,000 clones, more than 65% appearing once. These TCRs are of unknown antigen specificity. The material was CD4+ T cells from PBMCs cultured with HIV peptides, obtained before COVID-19 vaccination. Stated subset: HIV-1 Nef peptide pool negative control/reference culture. These receptors were collected from a human donor who had a prior SARS-CoV-2 infection.

The chain couples TRBV12-3 or TRBV12-4 to TRBJ1-1, with unresolved D. Trimming cost V 1 base and J 0 bases, with 3 bases left between them. The CDR3 runs 13 residues. CDR3 DNA sequence: TGTGCCAGCAGTTTAGGGTTGAACACTGAAGCTTTCTTT. Translation: CASSLGLNTEAFF.

The genes are TRBV18 and TRBJ2-7; D not certain. The CDR3 runs to 14 residues. Germline lookup yields CDR1 KGHSH and CDR2 LQKENI. Trimming removed 1 base at V and 0 bases at J, with 7 bases between. CDR3 sequence reads: CASSPQSDSYEQYF. The CDR3 nucleotides are TGTGCCAGCTCACCACAATCCGACTCCTACGAGCAGTACTTC.

This rearrangement joins TRBV5-1 to TRBJ2-2; D not certain. Trimming took 0 bases from V and 6 from J, leaving 6 bases between them. CDR3 length: 13 residues. Germline loops: CDR1 SGHRS, CDR2 YFSETQ. CDR3 in DNA: TGCGCCAGCAGCTTGGGAGATGCCGGGGAGCTGTTTTTT. It encodes CASSLGDAGELFF.

The CDR3 sequence is CASSPPVRTVYGYTF. DNA for the CDR3: TGTGCCAGCTCACCACCGGTCAGGACAGTTTATGGCTACACCTTC. The chain recombines TRBV18 with TRBJ1-2; perhaps TRBD1 as D (6 bases). V was shortened by 0 bases and J by 5 bases, with 13 bases between the two germline ends. The CDR3 consists of 15 residues. Looked up from germline, CDR1 is KGHSH and CDR2 is LQKENI.

V usage is TRBV11-2 and J usage is TRBJ1-3; D is possibly TRBD1 (5 bases). V lost 7 bases to trimming and J lost 0 bases, with 16 bases between them. This CDR3 spans 16 amino acids. Germline-derived CDR1 and CDR2 are SGHAT and FQNNGV. The CDR3 sequence: CASTNDGGNSGNTIYF. The CDR3 DNA reads as TGTGCCAGCACCAATGACGGGGGGAACTCTGGAAACACCATATATTTT.

This clone was observed a handful of times. This rearrangement joins TRBV27 to TRBJ2-2, with 8 positions matching TRBD1. With V trimmed by 6 bases and J by 5 bases, 8 bases remained unmatched. This CDR3 is 15 amino acids long. From germline, CDR1 is MNHEY and CDR2 SMNVEV (reference sequence). DNA of the CDR3: TGTGCCAGCAGACGCGACAGGGGATCAACCGGGGAGCTGTTTTTT. Translation: CASRRDRGSTGELFF.

V usage is TRBV19 and J usage is TRBJ2-3; 14 nucleotides align to TRBD2. The CDR3 has 15 residues. V lost 10 bases to trimming and J lost 3 bases; unmatched junction nucleotides: 6. Per the germline V gene, CDR1 is LNHDA and CDR2 is SQIVND (reference sequence). The CDR3 sequence: CATSGTSGRTDTQYF. CDR3 DNA sequence: TGTGCCACCTCAGGGACTAGCGGGAGAACAGATACGCAGTATTTT. Using reference TRBV19 and TRBJ2-3 for the parts outside the CDR3, the full variable domain is DGGITQSPKYLFRKEGQNVTLSCEQNLNHDAMYWYRQDPGQGLRLIYYSQIVNDFQKGDIAEGYSVSREKKESFPLTVTSAQKNPTAFYLCATSGTSGRTDTQYFGPGTRLTVL.

This chain connects TRBV29-1 to TRBJ1-1; 8 bases map to TRBD1. The CDR3 has 13 residues. After removal of 2 bases from V and 7 bases from J, the junction contained 6 bases not matched to a gene. Germline V gene lookup returns CDR1 SQVTM and CDR2 ANQGSEA. CDR3 in amino acids: CSVERGQVREAFF. In DNA form, the CDR3 reads TGCAGCGTTGAAAGGGGACAGGTTCGTGAAGCTTTCTTT.

V gene TRBV30 combines with J gene TRBJ1-6; 8 bases map to TRBD1. The junction had 5 bases not matched to a gene; V was cut back by 4 bases and J by 3 bases. Germline assignment: CDR1 GTSNPN and CDR2 SVGIG (reference sequence). There are 15 residues in the CDR3. CDR3: CAWTMTGVYNSPLHF. CDR3 sequence (DNA): TGTGCCTGGACCATGACAGGGGTCTATAATTCACCCCTCCACTTT.

The genes are TRBV6-5 and TRBJ1-2; D gene unclear. This CDR3 spans 12 amino acids. Trimming took 8 bases from V and 3 from J, leaving 10 bases between them. The V gene's germline CDR1 is MNHEY and CDR2 SVGAGI. This CDR3 is CASLEQYYGYTF. CDR3 nucleotides: TGTGCCAGCCTTGAGCAGTACTATGGCTACACCTTC.

V and J are TRBV18 and TRBJ1-2; D unresolved. V was clipped by 2 bases and J by 4 bases, with 14 bases between them. The CDR3 length is 15 residues. Germline CDR1 reads KGHSH; CDR2 reads LQKENI. As DNA, the CDR3 is TGTGCCAGCTCACCAGGGCGCAATACTATCTATGGCTACACCTTC. Protein product: CASSPGRNTIYGYTF.

The V call is TRBV19, the J call TRBJ2-1; perhaps TRBD2 as D (6 bases). Trimming shortened V by 5 bases and J by 4 bases, and 6 bases separated the two germline ends. CDR1 is LNHDA, CDR2 SQIVND, per germline (reference sequence). The CDR3 covers 12 residues. The CDR3 is CASSGGYNEQFF. The CDR3 DNA follows: TGTGCCAGTAGTGGGGGGTACAATGAGCAGTTCTTC.

J is TRBJ2-5 and V is TRBV6-5; D unclear. Germline values: CDR1 MNHEY, CDR2 SVGAGI. The CDR3 is 13 residues long. The V end lost 0 bases, the J end lost 3 bases, and 5 bases lay between the germline ends. CDR3 in amino acids: CASSYSHEETQYF. The CDR3 DNA follows: TGTGCCAGCAGTTACTCGCACGAAGAGACCCAGTACTTC.

V gene TRBV6-5 combines with J gene TRBJ2-5; 7 bases are a match to TRBD2. The trim removed 5 bases at V and 3 bases at J, leaving 3 bases unmatched. The CDR3 consists of 13 residues. Germline V gene lookup returns CDR1 MNHEY and CDR2 SVGAGI. The CDR3 region has the DNA TGTGCCAGCAGTAGGACTAGGGAAGAGACCCAGTACTTC. Its protein product is CASSRTREETQYF.

The J gene is TRBJ1-6, the V gene TRBV7-2; possible D gene TRBD1, 5 bases. This CDR3 has 16 amino acids. Between the trimmed V and J ends, which lost 5 bases and 5 bases, there was a span of 16 bases. CDR1 and CDR2 (germline): SGHTA, FQGNSA. For the CDR3, the DNA is TGTGCCAGCAGCCTCGGTCGTGGCAGGGATAATTCACCCCTCCACTTT. It yields the protein CASSLGRGRDNSPLHF.

V is TRBV19 and J is TRBJ1-1, with no clear D. The CDR3 runs 13 residues. The V end was cut by 8 bases, the J end by 1 base, with 11 bases between. Germline V gene lookup returns CDR1 LNHDA and CDR2 SQIVND (reference sequence). CDR3 sequence reads: CASQNRANTEAFF. DNA for the CDR3: TGTGCCAGTCAGAACCGGGCGAACACTGAAGCTTTCTTT.